The sequence of this TCR beta chain was determined in a study of cytomegalovirus exposure and HLA in healthy donors. Study information: Counted in an early data release were approximately 85 million unique TCRs from HLA-typed donors.

Whole-study findings and limits: Later analysis suggested links between common viral pathogens and several top significant clusters. Associated with HLA alleles at 0.05 false discovery rate in a later analysis were approximately 17,000 TCR beta sequences.

CDR1 is MNHNY and CDR2 is SVGAGI in the germline V gene (reference sequence). V gave up 6 bases and J gave up 10 bases; unmatched junction bases: 9. The CDR3 totals 14 residues. Primers: 60 Vbeta forward and 13 Jbeta reverse. Repertoires were generated with immunoSEQ multiplex PCR, while TCRdb's copy carries only in-frame clones and drops some. The sample has around 210,000 clones, roughly 73% seen once. The count of this clone is one. As yet, its antigen is unknown. This chain uses TRBV6-6 with TRBJ2-1; 10 nucleotides match TRBD1. Sequencing was done on a sample of PBMCs. This receptor was obtained from a boy aged 10-17 years in good health and CMV-seronegative. CDR3 bases: TGTGCCAGCAGCAGACTCCGGGACAGGGGAGAGCAGTTCTTC. Translated: CASSRLRDRGEQFF.